The sequence of this TCR beta chain was determined in a study of blood T cell repertoires in COVID-19. About the study: The United States, Italy and Spain were the sources of the acute and convalescent COVID-19 samples.

Only in-frame clones appear in the TCRdb table, and some are missing; sequencing was by immunoSEQ multiplex PCR. In the table there are fewer than 350,000 clones, 65% to 90% of which are singletons. The CDR3 length is 15 residues. Germline assignment: CDR1 PRHDT and CDR2 FYEKMQ (reference sequence). Trimming took 1 base from V and 5 from J, leaving 14 bases between them. The chain combines TRBV13 with TRBJ2-5; no clear D. This sequence originates from a woman in her seventies with COVID-19, enrolled during active disease. Sample: peripheral blood. CDR3: CASSLADTMVETQYF. The DNA for the CDR3 is TGTGCCAGCAGCTTAGCCGACACAATGGTGGAGACCCAGTACTTC.